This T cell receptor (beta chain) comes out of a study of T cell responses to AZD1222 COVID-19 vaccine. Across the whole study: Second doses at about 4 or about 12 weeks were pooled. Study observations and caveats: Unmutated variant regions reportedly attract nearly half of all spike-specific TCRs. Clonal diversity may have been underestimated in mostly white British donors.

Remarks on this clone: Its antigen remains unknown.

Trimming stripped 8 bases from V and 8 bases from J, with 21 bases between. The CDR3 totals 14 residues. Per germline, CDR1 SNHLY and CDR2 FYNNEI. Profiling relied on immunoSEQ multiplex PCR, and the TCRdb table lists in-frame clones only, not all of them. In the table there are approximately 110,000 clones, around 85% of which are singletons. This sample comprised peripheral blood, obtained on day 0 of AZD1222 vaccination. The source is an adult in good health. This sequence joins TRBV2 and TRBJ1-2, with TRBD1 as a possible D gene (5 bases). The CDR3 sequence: CASDLRQGLWGYTF. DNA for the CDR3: TGTGCCAGCGACCTTCGGCAGGGATTGTGGGGCTACACCTTC. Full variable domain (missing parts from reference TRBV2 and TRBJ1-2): EPEVTQTPSHQVTQMGQEVILRCVPISNHLYFYWYRQILGQKVEFLVSFYNNEISEKSEIFDDQFSVERPDGSNFTLKIRSTKLEDSAMYFCASDLRQGLWGYTFGSGTRLTVV.